The rows below give T cell receptor beta chains drawn from one sample of a study. TCRdb ran MiXCR on the RT-PCR reads and lists one entry per CDR3 protein. The sample holds about 680,000 distinct CDR3 sequences, about 14% seen once. Sequencing was performed on memory CD4+ T cells from blood. The receptors come from a female donor in good health, serving as a healthy control. The CDR3 runs from the conserved cysteine through the conserved F or W. Fields, in order: J gene, D gene, clone size, V gene, CDR3 protein, CDR3 DNA. D genes are given only for firm matches. A clone size is listed for some rows: how often the clone was seen (once, few, many), or a class if it is expanded.

>TRBJ2-3|NA|many|TRBV4-3
CASSQDPLGRRTDTQYF
TGCGCCAGCAGCCAAGATCCCCTCGGCAGACGCACAGATACGCAGTATTTT
>TRBJ2-1|TRBD1|many|TRBV24-1
CATSDARAGGLYNEQFF
TGTGCCACCAGTGATGCGAGGGCAGGGGGCCTATACAATGAGCAGTTCTTC
>TRBJ2-4|NA|few|TRBV7-2
CASSSFQGANIQYF
TGTGCCAGCAGCTCGTTCCAGGGTGCAAACATTCAGTACTTC
>TRBJ2-7|NA|many|TRBV10-3
CATRGTYEQYF
TGTGCCACCCGCGGGACCTACGAGCAGTACTTC
>TRBJ2-5|NA|many|TRBV5-1
CASSLANSQQGEGEYF
TGCGCCAGCAGCTTGGCCAACAGTCAACAGGGCGAGGGAGAGTACTTC
>TRBJ1-1|NA|many|TRBV20-1
CTFLPRGGQTEAFF
TGCACCTTCCTGCCTCGGGGGGGCCAGACTGAAGCTTTCTTT
>TRBJ1-1|NA|NA|TRBV7-9
CASSLIGGFTEAFF
TGTGCCAGCAGCTTAATTGGGGGCTTCACTGAAGCTTTCTTT
>TRBJ2-1|TRBD2|NA|TRBV28
CASRGWREGLTNNEQFF
TGTGCCAGCAGGGGGTGGCGGGAGGGTTTAACTAACAATGAGCAGTTCTTC
>TRBJ1-5|NA|many|TRBV28
CASSGNRDNQPQHF
TGTGCCAGCAGTGGGAACCGGGACAATCAGCCCCAGCATTTT
>TRBJ2-5|NA|NA|TRBV30
CAWSHPGREETQYF
TGTGCCTGGAGTCACCCGGGAAGGGAAGAGACCCAGTACTTC
>TRBJ1-1|NA|NA|TRBV5-1
CASRGGENTEAFF
TGCGCCAGCAGGGGGGGGGAGAACACTGAAGCTTTCTTT
>TRBJ2-5|TRBD2|many|TRBV29-1
CSVVAGRGETQYF
TGCAGCGTTGTGGCAGGGAGGGGAGAGACCCAGTACTTC
>TRBJ1-1|NA|few|TRBV6-5
CASSSSTWSTEAFF
TGTGCCAGCAGTTCCTCGACCTGGAGCACTGAAGCTTTCTTT
>TRBJ1-4|TRBD1|NA|TRBV11-2
CASSLGPGQGGEKLFF
TGTGCCAGCAGCCTAGGACCGGGACAGGGTGGGGAAAAACTGTTTTTT
>TRBJ1-2|NA|NA|TRBV4-3
CASSQEDAVTGSGYTF
TGCGCCAGCAGCCAAGAAGACGCCGTGACCGGGAGCGGCTACACCTTC
>TRBJ2-7|TRBD2|many|TRBV20-1
CRGGSGDTYEQYF
TGCAGGGGCGGTAGCGGGGACACCTACGAGCAGTACTTC
>TRBJ2-1|TRBD1|few|TRBV18
CASSDGTASPQFF
TGTGCCAGCTCCGATGGGACAGCCAGTCCGCAGTTCTTC
>TRBJ2-2|NA|few|TRBV18
CASSLQDDGELFF
TGTGCCAGCTCCCTACAAGACGACGGGGAGCTGTTTTTT
>TRBJ2-5|TRBD1|few|TRBV18
CASSQPGTGGFETQYF
TGTGCCAGCTCCCAGCCCGGGACAGGGGGCTTCGAGACCCAGTACTTC
>TRBJ2-2|TRBD2|few|TRBV7-2
CASRSGTSYGELFF
TGTGCCAGCAGGTCCGGGACTAGCTACGGGGAGCTGTTTTTT
>TRBJ2-7|NA|NA|TRBV20-1
CSAPDRTYEQYF
TGCAGTGCTCCGGACAGAACCTACGAGCAGTACTTC
>TRBJ2-1|TRBD2|few|TRBV4-3
CASSQDVAGGPREQFF
TGCGCCAGCAGCCAAGATGTAGCGGGAGGGCCTCGTGAGCAGTTCTTC
>TRBJ2-1|NA|NA|TRBV2
CASTPDIYNEQFF
TGTGCCAGCACTCCGGACATTTACAATGAGCAGTTCTTC
>TRBJ2-5|NA|few|TRBV6-2/TRBV6-3
CASSTLKETQYF
TGTGCCAGCAGCACCCTGAAAGAGACCCAGTACTTC
>TRBJ2-7|NA|many|TRBV12-3/TRBV12-4
CASSTGLASYEQYF
TGTGCCAGCAGTACGGGACTGGCCTCCTACGAGCAGTACTTC
>TRBJ2-3|NA|NA|TRBV12-3/TRBV12-4
CATATSTDTQYF
TGTGCCACCGCGACTAGCACAGATACGCAGTATTTT
>TRBJ2-1|NA|many|TRBV7-3
CASSLNGNEQFF
TGTGCCAGCAGCTTAAATGGGAATGAGCAGTTCTTC
>TRBJ1-2|NA|few|TRBV7-9
CASSEHVGDGYTF
TGTGCCAGCAGCGAACATGTGGGCGATGGCTACACCTTC
>TRBJ1-6|TRBD1|few|TRBV7-9
CASSLVSGGKVNNSPLHF
TGTGCCAGCAGCTTAGTATCAGGGGGTAAAGTGAATAATTCACCCCTCCACTTT
>TRBJ2-7|NA|few|TRBV24-1
CATSDTEAGSNYEQYF
TGTGCCACCAGTGATACAGAGGCGGGGAGCAACTACGAGCAGTACTTC
>TRBJ2-5|NA|NA|TRBV20-1
CSARDIRVQSLETQYF
TGCAGTGCTAGAGATATAAGGGTCCAGTCCCTAGAGACCCAGTACTTC
>TRBJ2-3|TRBD2|NA|TRBV5-1
CASSSLAGASTDTQYF
TGCGCCAGCAGCTCCTTAGCGGGAGCGTCCACAGATACGCAGTATTTT
>TRBJ2-6|NA|NA|TRBV18
CASSPTESSGANVLTF
TGTGCCAGCTCACCAACAGAGAGCTCTGGGGCCAACGTCCTGACTTTC
>TRBJ1-2|NA|few|TRBV20-1
CSAPRDRNYGYTF
TGCAGTGCGCCGAGGGACCGTAACTATGGCTACACCTTC
>TRBJ2-7|NA|few|TRBV12-1
CAMQWPAYEQYF
TGTGCCATGCAGTGGCCGGCCTACGAGCAGTACTTC
>TRBJ2-7|NA|NA|TRBV27
CASSLKTAGYEQYF
TGTGCCAGCAGTTTAAAAACAGCGGGCTACGAGCAGTACTTC
>TRBJ2-7|NA|few|TRBV6-5
CASSYSRGRAMTYEQYF
TGTGCCAGCAGTTACTCGAGAGGCAGGGCCATGACCTACGAGCAGTACTTC
>TRBJ2-7|NA|NA|TRBV5-5
CASSAGTASGEQYF
TGTGCCAGCAGCGCCGGGACTGCCTCAGGCGAGCAGTACTTC
>TRBJ1-1|NA|few|TRBV20-1
CSASKAATEAFF
TGCAGTGCTAGCAAGGCGGCCACTGAAGCTTTCTTT
>TRBJ2-2|NA|few|TRBV28
CASSFPSSGWAGELFF
TGTGCCAGCAGTTTCCCCAGCTCAGGGTGGGCCGGGGAGCTGTTTTTT
>TRBJ2-7|TRBD1|NA|TRBV6-6
CASSYSPDRGSYEQYF
TGTGCCAGCAGTTATTCGCCTGACAGGGGCTCCTACGAGCAGTACTTC
>TRBJ1-6|TRBD1|few|TRBV10-3
CAITGQVGNSPLHF
TGTGCCATCACCGGACAGGTCGGGAATTCACCCCTCCACTTT
>TRBJ2-7|NA|NA|TRBV10-1
CASSESGRGHEQYF
TGCGCCAGCAGTGAGTCCGGCAGGGGCCACGAGCAGTACTTC
>TRBJ2-5|NA|few|TRBV5-1
CASSFLGRYQETQYF
TGCGCCAGCAGCTTTCTAGGACGGTACCAAGAGACCCAGTACTTC
>TRBJ2-3|TRBD2|NA|TRBV5-1
CASSLSGDHTDTQYF
TGCGCCAGCAGCTTAAGCGGGGACCACACAGATACGCAGTATTTT
>TRBJ2-5|TRBD1|NA|TRBV7-8
CASTLGTAQETQYF
TGTGCCAGCACCTTAGGGACAGCCCAAGAGACCCAGTACTTC
>TRBJ2-1|TRBD1|many|TRBV5-5
CASSLGPVQGEQFF
TGTGCCAGCAGCTTGGGCCCAGTACAGGGGGAGCAGTTCTTC
>TRBJ2-3|TRBD2|few|TRBV20-1
CSARDPQREKDTQYF
TGCAGTGCTAGAGATCCCCAGCGGGAGAAAGATACGCAGTATTTT
>TRBJ2-1|NA|few|TRBV6-1
CASSEGSTGQSYNEQFF
TGTGCCAGCAGTGAAGGATCGACGGGACAATCCTACAATGAGCAGTTCTTC
>TRBJ2-3|NA|NA|TRBV9
CASARADTQYF
TGTGCCAGCGCAAGGGCAGATACGCAGTATTTT
>TRBJ1-1|NA|NA|TRBV30
CAWAGQPNTEAFF
TGTGCCTGGGCAGGACAGCCGAACACTGAAGCTTTCTTT
>TRBJ1-4|NA|few|TRBV24-1
CATSVPIRPPNEKLFF
TGTGCCACCAGTGTTCCTATTAGACCGCCGAATGAAAAACTGTTTTTT